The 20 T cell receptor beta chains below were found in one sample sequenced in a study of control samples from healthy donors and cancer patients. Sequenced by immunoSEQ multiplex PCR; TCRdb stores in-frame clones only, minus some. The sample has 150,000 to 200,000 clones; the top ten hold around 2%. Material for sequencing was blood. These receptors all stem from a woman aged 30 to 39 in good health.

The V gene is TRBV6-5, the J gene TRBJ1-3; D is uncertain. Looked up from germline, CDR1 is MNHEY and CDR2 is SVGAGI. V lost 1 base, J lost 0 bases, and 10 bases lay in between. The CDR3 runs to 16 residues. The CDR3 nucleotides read TGTGCCAGCAGTTACTGGAGAGGGATCTCTGGAAACACCATATATTTT. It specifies CASSYWRGISGNTIYF.

The DNA of the CDR3 is TGTGCCACCAGTGACCCGGGACAGGCTTACAATGAGCAGTTCTTC. Its translation is CATSDPGQAYNEQFF. J is TRBJ2-1 and V is TRBV24-1, with 8 bases fitting TRBD1. The CDR3 length is 15 residues. Germline CDR1 KGHDR, CDR2 SFDVKD. The ends lost 4 bases at V and 4 bases at J; junction bases unmatched: 5.

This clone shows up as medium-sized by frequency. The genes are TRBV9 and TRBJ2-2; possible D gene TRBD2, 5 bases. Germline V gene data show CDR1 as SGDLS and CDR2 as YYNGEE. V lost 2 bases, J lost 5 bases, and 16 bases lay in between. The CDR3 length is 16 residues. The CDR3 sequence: CASSVPHDYLTGELFF. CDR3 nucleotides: TGTGCCAGCAGCGTCCCACACGACTACCTGACCGGGGAGCTGTTTTTT.

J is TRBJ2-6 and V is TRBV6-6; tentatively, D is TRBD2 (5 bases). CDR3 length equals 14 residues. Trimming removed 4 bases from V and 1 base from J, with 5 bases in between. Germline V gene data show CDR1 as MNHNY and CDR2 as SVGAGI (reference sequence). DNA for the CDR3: TGTGCCAGCAGTTGGGAGTCTGGGGCCAACGTCCTGACTTTC. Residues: CASSWESGANVLTF.

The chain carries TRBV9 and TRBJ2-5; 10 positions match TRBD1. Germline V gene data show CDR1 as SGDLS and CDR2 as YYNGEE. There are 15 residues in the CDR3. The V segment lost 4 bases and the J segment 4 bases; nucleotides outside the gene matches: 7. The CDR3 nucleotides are TGTGCCAGCAGCCCACGGACAGGGGGGTTAGAGACCCAGTACTTC. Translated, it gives CASSPRTGGLETQYF. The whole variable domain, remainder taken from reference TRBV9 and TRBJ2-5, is DSGVTQTPKHLITATGQRVTLRCSPRSGDLSVYWYQQSLDQGLQFLIQYYNGEERAKGNILERFSAQQFPDLHSELNLSSLELGDSALYFCASSPRTGGLETQYFGPGTRLLVL.

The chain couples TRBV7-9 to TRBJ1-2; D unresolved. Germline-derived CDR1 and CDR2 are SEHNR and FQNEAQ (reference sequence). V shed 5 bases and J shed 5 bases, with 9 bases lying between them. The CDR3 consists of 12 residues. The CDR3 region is CASSLDFYGYTF. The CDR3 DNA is TGTGCCAGCAGCCTCGATTTTTATGGCTACACCTTC.

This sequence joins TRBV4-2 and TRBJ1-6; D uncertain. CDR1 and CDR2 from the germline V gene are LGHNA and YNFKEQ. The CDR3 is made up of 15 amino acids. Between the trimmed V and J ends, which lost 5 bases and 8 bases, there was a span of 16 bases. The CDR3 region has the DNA TGTGCCAGCAGCTCCGCGAAACTTAGGGATTCACCCCTCCACTTT. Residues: CASSSAKLRDSPLHF.

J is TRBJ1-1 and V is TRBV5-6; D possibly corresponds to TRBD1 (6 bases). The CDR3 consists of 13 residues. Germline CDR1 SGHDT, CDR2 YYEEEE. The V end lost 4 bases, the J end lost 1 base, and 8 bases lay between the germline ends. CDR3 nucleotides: TGTGCCAGCAGCCGGGACACGAACACTGAAGCTTTCTTT. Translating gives CASSRDTNTEAFF. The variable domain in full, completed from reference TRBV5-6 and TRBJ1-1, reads DAGVTQSPTHLIKTRGQQVTLRCSPKSGHDTVSWYQQALGQGPQFIFQYYEEEERQRGNFPDRFSGHQFPNYSSELNVNALLLGDSALYLCASSRDTNTEAFFGQGTRLTVV.

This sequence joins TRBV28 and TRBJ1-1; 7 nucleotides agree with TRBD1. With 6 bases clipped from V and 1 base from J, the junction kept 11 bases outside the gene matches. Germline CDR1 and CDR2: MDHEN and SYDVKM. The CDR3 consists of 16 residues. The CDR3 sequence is CASSPLAGGWNTEAFF. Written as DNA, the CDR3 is TGTGCCAGCAGCCCTCTGGCAGGGGGATGGAACACTGAAGCTTTCTTT.

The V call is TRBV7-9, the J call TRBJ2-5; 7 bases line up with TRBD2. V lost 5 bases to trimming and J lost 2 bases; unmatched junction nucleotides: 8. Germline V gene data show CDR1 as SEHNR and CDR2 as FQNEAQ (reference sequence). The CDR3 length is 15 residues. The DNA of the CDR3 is TGTGCCAGCAGCCCCCTTTGGGGGGGGCAAGAGACCCAGTACTTC. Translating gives CASSPLWGGQETQYF.

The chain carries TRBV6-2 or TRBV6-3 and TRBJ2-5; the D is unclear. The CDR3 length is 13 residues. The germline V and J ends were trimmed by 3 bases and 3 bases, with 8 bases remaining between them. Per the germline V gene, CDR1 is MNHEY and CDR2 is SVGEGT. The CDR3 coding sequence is TGTGCCAGCAGTTATGGGTACAAAGAGACCCAGTACTTC. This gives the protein CASSYGYKETQYF.

CDR3 in DNA: TGTGCCAGCAGGGGGACGCTTGGCTCCTACAATGAGCAGTTCTTC. Translating gives CASRGTLGSYNEQFF. The chain combines TRBV6-5 with TRBJ2-1; D assignment may be TRBD1 or TRBD2 (5 bases each). Trimming left V 6 bases short and J 0 bases short, with 12 bases between. The CDR3 spans 15 residues. The V gene's germline CDR1 is MNHEY and CDR2 SVGAGI.

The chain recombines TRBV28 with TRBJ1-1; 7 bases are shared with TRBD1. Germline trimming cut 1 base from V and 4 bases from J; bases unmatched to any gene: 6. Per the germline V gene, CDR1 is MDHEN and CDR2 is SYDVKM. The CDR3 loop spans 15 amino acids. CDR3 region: CASSLLGAGGTEAFF. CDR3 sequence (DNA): TGTGCCAGCAGTTTATTGGGGGCAGGGGGCACTGAAGCTTTCTTT.

The CDR3 DNA reads as TGTGCCAGCAGTTTTCAGCCTAATCAGCCCCAGCATTTT. Translation gives CASSFQPNQPQHF. The V gene is TRBV6-5, the J gene TRBJ1-5, with no clear D. V lost 4 bases, J lost 4 bases, and 8 bases lay in between. The CDR3 contains 13 residues. CDR1 is MNHEY, CDR2 SVGAGI, per germline.

The CDR3 DNA sequence: TGCGCCAGCAGCTTGGTTTCTAGCGGCTACAATGAGCAGTTCTTC. Translating gives CASSLVSSGYNEQFF. The rearrangement joins TRBV5-1 to TRBJ2-1, with TRBD2 matching 7 bases. V lost 0 bases to trimming and J lost 3 bases; unmatched junction nucleotides: 3. The germline V gene encodes CDR1 SGHRS and CDR2 YFSETQ. CDR3 size: 15 residues.

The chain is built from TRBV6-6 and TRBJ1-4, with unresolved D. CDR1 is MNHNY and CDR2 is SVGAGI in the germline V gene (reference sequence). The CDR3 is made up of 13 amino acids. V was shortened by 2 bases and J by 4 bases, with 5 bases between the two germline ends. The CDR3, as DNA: TGTGCCAGCAGTTACCAGGATAATGAAAAACTGTTTTTT. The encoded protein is CASSYQDNEKLFF.

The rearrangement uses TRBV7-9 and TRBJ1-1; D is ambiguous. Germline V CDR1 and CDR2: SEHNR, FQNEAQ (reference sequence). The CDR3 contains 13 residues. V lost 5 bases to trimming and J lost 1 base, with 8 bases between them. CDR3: CASSEGWNTEAFF. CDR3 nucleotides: TGTGCCAGCAGCGAGGGATGGAACACTGAAGCTTTCTTT.

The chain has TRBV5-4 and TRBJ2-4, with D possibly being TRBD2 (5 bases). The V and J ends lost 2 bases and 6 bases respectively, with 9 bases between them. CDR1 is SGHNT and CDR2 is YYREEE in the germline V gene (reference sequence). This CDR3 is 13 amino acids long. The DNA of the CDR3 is TGTGCCAGCAGCTTAAAAGGGAGAAACATTCAGTACTTC. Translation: CASSLKGRNIQYF.

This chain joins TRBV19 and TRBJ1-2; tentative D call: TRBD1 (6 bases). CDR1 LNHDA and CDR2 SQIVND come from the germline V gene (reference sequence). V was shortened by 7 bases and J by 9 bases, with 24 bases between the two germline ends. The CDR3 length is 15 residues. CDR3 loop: CASNHKTTGLDRYTF. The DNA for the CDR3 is TGTGCCAGTAACCACAAGACCACAGGGTTGGATCGCTACACCTTC.

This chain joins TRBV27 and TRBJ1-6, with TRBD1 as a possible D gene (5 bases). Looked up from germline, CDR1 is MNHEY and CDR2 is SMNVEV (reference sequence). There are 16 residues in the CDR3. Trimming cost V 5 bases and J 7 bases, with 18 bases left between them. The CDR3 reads CASSASGHARNSPLHF. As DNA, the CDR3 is TGTGCCAGCAGTGCTAGTGGACACGCGAGGAATTCACCCCTCCACTTT.